The source of this TCR beta chain is a study of T-cell reconstitution after alpha-beta-depleted transplantation in children. CDR1 and CDR2 from the germline V gene are SGHNT and YYREEE (reference sequence). The V and J ends lost 0 bases and 2 bases respectively, with 14 bases between them. This CDR3 is 16 amino acids long. Unique molecular identifiers were incorporated during preparation of the TCRbeta library. From the PCR reads, TCRdb called clonotypes with MiXCR, one entry per CDR3 protein. The sample records a few hundred thousand distinct CDR3 sequences, over 9.5% being singletons. This TCR came from a human donor who donated a stem cell graft to a child with SCID. This specimen consisted of PBMCs from the stem cell graft donor, obtained from the stem cell graft. The V and J genes are TRBV5-4 and TRBJ2-5, with TRBD1 as a possible D gene (6 bases). In DNA, the CDR3 is TGTGCCAGCAGCTTGGGTACGGGACACGGACAAGAGACCCAGTACTTC. Its protein is CASSLGTGHGQETQYF.